One and the same sample provided the 18 T cell receptor beta chains below, sequenced in a study of shared T cell receptors in the human thymus. The protocol was immunoSEQ multiplex PCR, while the TCRdb copy is restricted to in-frame clones and leaves out a portion. The table includes some 700,000 clones, roughly 88% detected once. The same data also went into a second study, on human thymus T cells.

Sequenced: thymocytes. Receptors originate from a girl less than two years old with a congenital heart defect.

The genes are TRBV6-5 and TRBJ1-2; 7 bases match TRBD1. Looked up from germline, CDR1 is MNHEY and CDR2 is SVGAGI. The J segment lost 4 bases and the V segment lost 4 bases, leaving 12 bases of the junction unmatched. The CDR3 totals 16 residues. The CDR3 nucleotides are TGTGCCAGCAGTTCACCACATCCTCGGGACAGCTATGGCTACACCTTC. Its protein is CASSSPHPRDSYGYTF.

The V gene is TRBV19, the J gene TRBJ2-7, with 7 nucleotides matching TRBD2. The germline V gene encodes CDR1 LNHDA and CDR2 SQIVND (reference sequence). With V trimmed by 2 bases and J by 7 bases, 11 bases remained unmatched. This CDR3 has 15 residues. CDR3 DNA sequence: TGTGCCAGTAGTATAACGGGCAGGAGGGACTATGAGCAGTACTTC. Its protein is CASSITGRRDYEQYF.

The chain has TRBV27 and TRBJ2-7; maybe TRBD2 (6 bases). Germline lookup yields CDR1 MNHEY and CDR2 SMNVEV (reference sequence). The V end lost 4 bases, the J end lost 0 bases, and 16 bases lay between the germline ends. The CDR3 runs to 16 residues. CDR3: CASSSWRRGNSYEQYF. CDR3 sequence (DNA): TGTGCCAGCAGTTCCTGGAGGCGGGGCAACTCCTACGAGCAGTACTTC.

CDR3 residues: CASRRAQETQYF. The CDR3 region has the DNA TGTGCCAGCAGGAGGGCGCAAGAGACCCAGTACTTC. The genes are TRBV25-1 and TRBJ2-5; D might be TRBD2 (5 bases). V lost 6 bases to trimming and J lost 2 bases, with 7 bases between them. CDR1 and CDR2 (germline): MGHDK, SYGVNS. The CDR3 length is 12 residues.

The chain is built from TRBV9 and TRBJ2-1; maybe TRBD2 (5 bases). V shed 3 bases and J shed 1 base, with 14 bases lying between them. CDR3 length equals 16 residues. Germline loops: CDR1 SGDLS, CDR2 YYNGEE. The CDR3 DNA is TGTGCCAGCAGCGATAGACGAGGGCTTTCCTACAATGAGCAGTTCTTC. Translating it yields CASSDRRGLSYNEQFF.

This chain links TRBV5-1 with TRBJ2-7; possible D gene TRBD2, 6 bases. V lost 5 bases and J 3 bases, leaving 12 bases between the germline ends. The CDR3 is 13 residues long. Germline V gene sequence: CDR1 SGHRS, CDR2 YFSETQ. This CDR3 reads CASSYAGNYEQYF. The CDR3 nucleotides are TGCGCCAGCAGTTACGCGGGAAACTACGAGCAGTACTTC.

J is TRBJ1-2 and V is TRBV4-1, with D unresolved. CDR3 length: 16 amino acids. Trimming left V 1 base short and J 7 bases short, with 19 bases between. The germline gives CDR1 MGHRA, CDR2 YSYEKL. The chain's CDR3 is CASSQVIGSRILGYTF. Here the CDR3 DNA reads TGCGCCAGCAGCCAAGTGATAGGGAGTCGAATTCTTGGCTACACCTTC.

V gene TRBV6-1 combines with J gene TRBJ2-5, with D tentatively TRBD2 (5 bases). The CDR3 spans 15 residues. Deletions cut 4 bases from V and 4 bases from J, with 16 bases between. The germline V gene encodes CDR1 MNHNS and CDR2 SASEGT. The CDR3 DNA sequence: TGTGCCAGCAGTGCCCAGACTAAGCGCAGAGAGACCCAGTACTTC. Its protein is CASSAQTKRRETQYF.

This clone was picked up one time. The chain couples TRBV13 to TRBJ2-1, with 11 bases aligning to TRBD1. The CDR3 sequence is 16 residues long. Germline loops: CDR1 PRHDT, CDR2 FYEKMQ (reference sequence). V shed 1 base and J 8 bases; nucleotides not matched to a gene: 7. The CDR3 sequence: CASSLEGTGGEDEQFF. Written as DNA, the CDR3 is TGTGCCAGCAGCTTAGAAGGGACAGGGGGTGAGGATGAGCAGTTCTTC.

V is TRBV15 and J is TRBJ2-5, with D perhaps matching TRBD2 (7 bases). This CDR3 contains 19 residues. The germline CDR1 and CDR2 sequences are LNHNV and YYDKDF (reference sequence). V was cut by 3 bases and J by 3 bases, with 26 bases left in between. CDR3 in DNA: TGTGCCACCAGCAGCTCCCCCTGGGGGGGCCGAGCTTTTAAAGAGACCCAGTACTTC. Protein sequence: CATSSSPWGGRAFKETQYF.

The V gene is TRBV28, the J gene TRBJ1-1; a possible D gene is TRBD1 (6 bases). The CDR3 sequence is 13 residues long. V was pared by 8 bases and J by 6 bases, with 16 bases between. Germline-derived CDR1 and CDR2 are MDHEN and SYDVKM. Here the CDR3 reads CASSAAPGAEAFF. In DNA form, the CDR3 reads TGTGCCAGCTCAGCCGCCCCAGGGGCTGAAGCTTTCTTT.

Points on this clone: An end of the junction does not agree with germline; a read error may underlie this. In the same sample, other DNA sequences code for this CDR3. The chain recombines TRBV18 with TRBJ1-2, with a weak D call TRBD1 (6 bases). The CDR3 is 17 residues long. The germline V gene has CDR1 KGHSH and CDR2 LQKENI. CDR3 residues: CASSPELSDSFLMGFTF. DNA of the CDR3: TGTGCCAGCTCACCAGAATTGTCGGACAGCTTTTTAATGGGGTTTACCTTT. The full variable domain, in which reference TRBV18 and TRBJ1-2 provide the parts outside the CDR3, is NAGVMQNPRHLVRRRGQEARLRCSPMKGHSHVYWYRQLPEEGLKFMVYLQKENIIDESGMPKERFSAEFPKEGPSILRIQQVVRGDSAAYFCASSPELSDSFLMGFTFGSGTRLTVV.

The chain is built from TRBV5-4 and TRBJ2-5; 8 bases agree with TRBD2. Germline CDR1 and CDR2: SGHNT and YYREEE (reference sequence). CDR3 length: 16 residues. V was clipped by 5 bases and J by 5 bases; unmatched bases: 14. CDR3 sequence: CASSDAGTRIFETQYF. In nucleotides, the CDR3 is TGTGCCAGCAGTGATGCCGGGACTAGGATCTTCGAGACCCAGTACTTC.

The chain has TRBV18 and TRBJ1-2; 7 nucleotides match TRBD1. The CDR3 covers 13 residues. CDR1 and CDR2 from the germline V gene are KGHSH and LQKENI. J was trimmed by 7 bases and V by 4 bases; bases with no gene match: 6. CDR3 DNA: TGTGCCAGCTCACTAGGGGACAGACCTGGCTACACCTTC. Translation gives CASSLGDRPGYTF.

The chain employs TRBV19 and TRBJ1-3, with 8 bases that match TRBD1. V shed 9 bases, J shed 4 bases, and the junction held 17 bases outside the gene matches. The CDR3 is 17 residues long. The germline gives CDR1 LNHDA, CDR2 SQIVND (reference sequence). The CDR3 protein is CASKGTGLTGPGNTIYF. In DNA form, the CDR3 reads TGTGCCAGCAAAGGGACAGGCTTGACTGGTCCGGGAAACACCATATATTTT.

This chain connects TRBV5-4 to TRBJ2-7, with 9 bases identical to TRBD2. The CDR3 extends over 17 amino acids. The germline gives CDR1 SGHNT, CDR2 YYREEE (reference sequence). J lost 5 bases, V lost 2 bases, and 14 bases had no gene match. This CDR3 is CASSFTIPGTSIHEQYF. The CDR3 DNA reads as TGTGCCAGCAGCTTCACCATCCCCGGGACTAGCATCCACGAGCAGTACTTC.

The CDR3 here is CASSSLKGQGPTANYGYTF. In DNA form, the CDR3 reads TGTGCCAGCAGCTCGCTAAAGGGACAGGGACCTACCGCTAACTATGGCTACACCTTC. V gene TRBV7-2 combines with J gene TRBJ1-2; TRBD1 matches 9 bases. V gave up 4 bases and J gave up 0 bases; unmatched junction bases: 15. Germline CDR1 SGHTA, CDR2 FQGNSA. CDR3 size: 19 residues.

The CDR3: CASSLYPPGDRRAFF. The CDR3 coding sequence is TGTGCCAGCAGTTTATACCCCCCGGGGGACAGAAGAGCTTTCTTT. This sequence joins TRBV27 and TRBJ1-1, with TRBD1 identical over 7 bases. Unmatched junction bases numbered 12, after V lost 1 base and J lost 10 bases. CDR1 and CDR2 from the germline V gene are MNHEY and SMNVEV (reference sequence). CDR3 size: 15 residues.